The source of this T cell receptor (beta chain) is a study of CD8+ T cells in alopecia areata. Extraction and reverse transcription of RNA yielded cDNA as the sequencing template. Method: immunoSEQ multiplex PCR; TCRdb's copy keeps in-frame clones and lacks some. The sample records approximately 300,000 clones, over 45% being singletons. As for this clone: Its antigen is unknown.

Looked up from germline, CDR1 is SGHTA and CDR2 is FQGNSA. The CDR3 spans 15 residues. With 5 bases removed from V and 4 bases from J, the gap between germline ends came to 18 bases. Notes on the study in general: Significant decreases in scalp clonality and expanded CD8+ clones followed tofacitinib treatment.

Treatment defined: oral pan-JAK inhibitor, 5-10 mg twice daily. Researchers took lesional scalp punch biopsies and peripheral blood from people who were alopecia areata patients. This chain connects TRBV7-2 to TRBJ2-7; possibly TRBD1 for D (6 bases). The sequence was collected from a human donor with alopecia areata. Here the sequenced sample was CD4+ T cells sorted from blood, taken at week 24, from a patient treated with tofacitinib. The CDR3 is CASSPQGSSPYEQYF. The CDR3 DNA reads TGTGCCAGCAGCCCCCAGGGGTCTAGTCCTTACGAGCAGTACTTC. The full variable domain, rest sourced from reference TRBV7-2 and TRBJ2-7, is GAGVSQSPSNKVTEKGKDVELRCDPISGHTALYWYRQSLGQGLEFLIYFQGNSAPDKSGLPSDRFSAERTGGSVSTLTIQRTQQEDSAVYLCASSPQGSSPYEQYFGPGTRLTVT.